This is a list of T cell receptor beta chains from one sample in a study of shared clonotypes between healthy human individuals. Repertoires were generated with immunoSEQ multiplex PCR, while TCRdb's copy carries only in-frame clones and drops some. The sample contains about 2.4 million clones, approximately 92% of which appear only once. Sequenced sample: naive CD4+ T cells sorted from blood. The origin of the receptors is a man aged 18 to 30 in good health. CDR3s include the opening cysteine and the closing phenylalanine or tryptophan. Fields, in order: V gene, clone size, D gene, J gene, CDR3 length, CDR3 DNA, CDR3 protein. The D gene is left open where the match is weak. Size is stated for part of the rows, as once, few or many counts, or as a class when the clone is expanded.

V: TRBV6-4
size: NA
D: TRBD1
J: TRBJ1-1
length: 17
DNA: TGTGCCAGCAGTGACTCTGTTACAGGGGGAACCAAGGGGAAAGCTTTCTTT
CDR3: CASSDSVTGGTKGKAFF

V: TRBV6-6
size: NA
D: TRBD1
J: TRBJ1-1
length: 16
DNA: TGTGCCAGCAGTCCAGGGGGGGCTCGGGTCTACACTGAAGCTTTCTTT
CDR3: CASSPGGARVYTEAFF

V: TRBV15
size: NA
D: TRBD1
J: TRBJ2-7
length: 13
DNA: TGTGCCACGGCGCAGGGGGCCTCTCGCGAGCAGTACTTC
CDR3: CATAQGASREQYF

V: TRBV18
size: NA
D: NA
J: TRBJ2-3
length: 12
DNA: TGTGCCAGCTCACCACCGGAAAATACGCAGTATTTT
CDR3: CASSPPENTQYF

V: TRBV5-8
size: NA
D: NA
J: TRBJ2-7
length: 13
DNA: TGTGCCAGCACCTCGGAAGGGGACCACGAGCAGTACTTC
CDR3: CASTSEGDHEQYF

V: TRBV19
size: once
D: NA
J: TRBJ1-1
length: 11
DNA: TGTGCCAGTAGTTGGGACACTGAAGCTTTCTTT
CDR3: CASSWDTEAFF

V: TRBV7-6
size: NA
D: NA
J: TRBJ2-7
length: 14
DNA: TGTGCCAGCAGCTTGTTGGACTACTCCTACGAGCAGTACTTC
CDR3: CASSLLDYSYEQYF

V: TRBV7-2
size: NA
D: NA
J: TRBJ2-1
length: 15
DNA: TGTGCCAGCAGCTTTACGAGGGGTCCTGTGGATGAGCAGTTCTTC
CDR3: CASSFTRGPVDEQFF

V: TRBV9
size: NA
D: TRBD1
J: TRBJ1-5
length: 15
DNA: TGTGCCAGCAGCCTGGGACAGGGCCGCAATCAGCCCCAGCATTTT
CDR3: CASSLGQGRNQPQHF

V: TRBV27
size: NA
D: TRBD1
J: TRBJ1-6
length: 14
DNA: TGTGCCAGCAGGTTAGACAGGGGAGGCTCACCCCTCCACTTT
CDR3: CASRLDRGGSPLHF

V: TRBV7-2
size: NA
D: NA
J: TRBJ2-7
length: 14
DNA: TGTGCCAGCAGCTCCTCTAGCCGGCGATACGAGCAGTACTTC
CDR3: CASSSSSRRYEQYF

V: TRBV4-3
size: NA
D: NA
J: TRBJ1-6
length: 15
DNA: TGCGCCAGCAGCCAAGATGAAGGCAGGAATTCACCCCTCCACTTT
CDR3: CASSQDEGRNSPLHF

V: TRBV2
size: NA
D: TRBD2
J: TRBJ2-2
length: 16
DNA: TGTGCCAGCAGGCTAGCGGGACTTACGAACACCGGGGAGCTGTTTTTT
CDR3: CASRLAGLTNTGELFF

V: TRBV7-2
size: NA
D: TRBD1
J: TRBJ2-1
length: 15
DNA: TGTGCCAGCAGCTTAGCCGGGACAGGAGGAATTGAGCAGTTCTTC
CDR3: CASSLAGTGGIEQFF

V: TRBV7-9
size: NA
D: TRBD1
J: TRBJ1-4
length: 15
DNA: TGTGCCAGCAGCAAACCAGGGGGATCTAATGAAAAACTGTTTTTT
CDR3: CASSKPGGSNEKLFF

V: TRBV2
size: NA
D: TRBD1
J: TRBJ2-7
length: 15
DNA: TGTGCCAGCAGTGCTTACAGGGGGCTGACCTACGAGCAGTACTTC
CDR3: CASSAYRGLTYEQYF

V: TRBV5-1
size: NA
D: NA
J: TRBJ2-7
length: 14
DNA: TGCGCCAGCAGCCCTGGACAGTTTGGCGACGAGCAGTACTTC
CDR3: CASSPGQFGDEQYF

V: TRBV7-9
size: NA
D: TRBD2
J: TRBJ2-5
length: 15
DNA: TGTGCCAGCAGCCTAGGGACTAGCGGGGCAGAGACCCAGTACTTC
CDR3: CASSLGTSGAETQYF

V: TRBV7-2
size: NA
D: NA
J: TRBJ2-1
length: 13
DNA: TGTGCCAGCAGCTTAGACGTCTTGCTTGAGCAGTTCTTC
CDR3: CASSLDVLLEQFF

V: TRBV20-1
size: NA
D: NA
J: TRBJ1-2
length: 10
DNA: TGCAGTGCTAGAGATCAAGGCTACACCTTC
CDR3: CSARDQGYTF

V: TRBV27
size: NA
D: TRBD2
J: TRBJ2-6
length: 18
DNA: TGTGCCAGCACCGGGCTGACTAGCGGGAGGTCTGGGGCCAACGTCCTGACTTTC
CDR3: CASTGLTSGRSGANVLTF

V: TRBV9
size: NA
D: NA
J: TRBJ1-5
length: 15
DNA: TGTGCCAGCAGCGTAGGGACAACTCCTAATCAGCCCCAGCATTTT
CDR3: CASSVGTTPNQPQHF

V: TRBV6-5
size: NA
D: NA
J: TRBJ2-3
length: 15
DNA: TGTGCCAGCAGTAAACTGGACGCAGGGGCAGATACGCAGTATTTT
CDR3: CASSKLDAGADTQYF

V: TRBV6-5
size: NA
D: NA
J: TRBJ1-1
length: 16
DNA: TGTGCCAGCAGTTACTCTTTTGGCCCCCCGAACACTGAAGCTTTCTTT
CDR3: CASSYSFGPPNTEAFF

V: TRBV7-2
size: once
D: NA
J: TRBJ1-6
length: 19
DNA: TGTGCCAGCAGCCCCCCTCCGAGGGCTAGGAGCTCCTATAATTCACCCCTCCACTTT
CDR3: CASSPPPRARSSYNSPLHF

V: TRBV7-2
size: NA
D: NA
J: TRBJ2-5
length: 15
DNA: TGTGCCAGCAGCTCACAGGGTCGGGGGCAAGAGACCCAGTACTTC
CDR3: CASSSQGRGQETQYF

V: TRBV10-3
size: NA
D: TRBD2
J: TRBJ2-1
length: 13
DNA: TGTGCCACCGGGACTAGAGTCCACAATGAGCAGTTCTTC
CDR3: CATGTRVHNEQFF

V: TRBV28
size: NA
D: NA
J: TRBJ2-7
length: 14
DNA: TGTGCCAGCAGTTTCGGCGAGGGAGTCGGAGAGCAGTACTTC
CDR3: CASSFGEGVGEQYF

V: TRBV11-2
size: NA
D: NA
J: TRBJ1-4
length: 16
DNA: TGTGCCAGCAGCTTCTACGCGACAGCAACTAATGAAAAACTGTTTTTT
CDR3: CASSFYATATNEKLFF

V: TRBV19
size: NA
D: NA
J: TRBJ2-7
length: 13
DNA: TGTGCCAGTAGTATGGTAGGGGGTCACGAGCAGTACTTC
CDR3: CASSMVGGHEQYF

V: TRBV15
size: NA
D: TRBD1
J: TRBJ1-3
length: 14
DNA: TGTGCCACCAGCGACAGGGTAGCTGGAAACACCATATATTTT
CDR3: CATSDRVAGNTIYF

V: TRBV19
size: NA
D: NA
J: TRBJ2-2
length: 15
DNA: TGTGCCAGTAGTATTCAGGGATCGAACACCGGGGAGCTGTTTTTT
CDR3: CASSIQGSNTGELFF

V: TRBV28
size: NA
D: NA
J: TRBJ1-6
length: 14
DNA: TGTGCCAGCAACCTAGTTGGGGCCTCCTCACCCCTCCACTTT
CDR3: CASNLVGASSPLHF

V: TRBV10-3
size: NA
D: NA
J: TRBJ2-1
length: 16
DNA: TGTGCCATCAGTGAGGGAGGGCTACTCTCCTACAATGAGCAGTTCTTC
CDR3: CAISEGGLLSYNEQFF

V: TRBV6-1
size: NA
D: NA
J: TRBJ2-5
length: 13
DNA: TGTGCCAGCAGTTATTTTGGCCAAGAGACCCAGTACTTC
CDR3: CASSYFGQETQYF

V: TRBV28
size: few
D: NA
J: TRBJ1-4
length: 14
DNA: TGTGCCAGCAGGGCGACATCTAACAATGAAAAACTGTTTTTT
CDR3: CASRATSNNEKLFF

V: TRBV12-2
size: NA
D: NA
J: TRBJ2-4
length: 15
DNA: TGTGCAAGTCGCTTAGGGAAGGGCGCCAAAAACATTCAGTACTTC
CDR3: CASRLGKGAKNIQYF

V: TRBV30
size: once
D: NA
J: TRBJ2-2
length: 11
DNA: TGTGCCTGGAGTGTAACAGGGACGCTGTTTTTT
CDR3: CAWSVTGTLFF

V: TRBV28
size: NA
D: NA
J: TRBJ2-3
length: 16
DNA: TGTGCCAGCAGTTCGGCCGAGGCAGCCACACCAGATACGCAGTATTTT
CDR3: CASSSAEAATPDTQYF

V: TRBV19
size: NA
D: TRBD2
J: TRBJ2-1
length: 15
DNA: TGTGCCAGTACCCCTCGGACGGGAGGCTACAATGAGCAGTTCTTC
CDR3: CASTPRTGGYNEQFF

V: TRBV4-3
size: NA
D: NA
J: TRBJ2-3
length: 19
DNA: TGCGCCAGCAGCCAAGAAGTAAGGGGGAACGGGGGCATCTCAGATACGCAGTATTTT
CDR3: CASSQEVRGNGGISDTQYF